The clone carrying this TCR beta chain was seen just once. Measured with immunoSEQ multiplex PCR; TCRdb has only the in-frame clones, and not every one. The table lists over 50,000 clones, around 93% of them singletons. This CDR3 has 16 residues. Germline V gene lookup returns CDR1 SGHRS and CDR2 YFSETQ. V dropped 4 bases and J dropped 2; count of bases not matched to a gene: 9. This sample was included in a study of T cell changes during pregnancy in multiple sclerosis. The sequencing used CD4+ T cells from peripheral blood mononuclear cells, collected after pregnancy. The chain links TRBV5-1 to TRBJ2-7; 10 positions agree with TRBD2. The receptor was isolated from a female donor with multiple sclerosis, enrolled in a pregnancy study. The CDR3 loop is CASSLPTSGVTYEQYF. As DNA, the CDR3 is TGCGCCAGCAGCCTACCAACTAGCGGGGTAACCTACGAGCAGTACTTC.